A single sample is the source of the 13 T cell receptor beta chains below, sequenced in a study of T cell changes during pregnancy in multiple sclerosis. Repertoires were generated with immunoSEQ multiplex PCR, while TCRdb's copy carries only in-frame clones and drops some. The sample consists of roughly 45,000 clones, approximately 95% of them appearing once. The sample in question was CD8+ T cells from peripheral blood mononuclear cells, obtained in the first trimester of pregnancy. These receptors were taken from a female donor with multiple sclerosis, enrolled in a pregnancy study.

The J gene is TRBJ2-5, the V gene TRBV28; 9 positions match TRBD1. Germline V gives CDR1 MDHEN, CDR2 SYDVKM. This CDR3 comprises 14 residues. The trim removed 8 bases at V and 5 bases at J, leaving 9 bases unmatched. CDR3 sequence reads: CASRNRGRVETQYF. As DNA, the CDR3 is TGTGCCAGCCGAAACAGGGGGCGCGTTGAGACCCAGTACTTC. Variable domain in full (rest from reference TRBV28 and TRBJ2-5): DVKVTQSSRYLVKRTGEKVFLECVQDMDHENMFWYRQDPGLGLRLIYFSYDVKMKEKGDIPEGYSVSREKKERFSLILESASTNQTSMYLCASRNRGRVETQYFGPGTRLLVL.

The chain is built from TRBV7-2 and TRBJ2-1; 8 positions match TRBD2. The CDR3 sequence is 15 residues long. The germline gives CDR1 SGHTA, CDR2 FQGNSA. V lost 1 base to trimming and J lost 4 bases; unmatched junction nucleotides: 3. CDR3 region: CASSLGASGYNEQFF. The CDR3 DNA follows: TGTGCCAGCAGCTTAGGGGCTAGCGGGTACAATGAGCAGTTCTTC.

This clone appeared a single time. V gene TRBV7-8 combines with J gene TRBJ1-1, with 7 bases lining up with TRBD1. CDR1 and CDR2 from the germline V gene are SGHVS and FQNEAQ. The junction had 9 bases not matched to a gene; V was cut back by 2 bases and J by 0 bases. The CDR3 is 17 amino acids. CDR3 in amino acids: CASSLPDRRKVNTEAFF. The CDR3 bases are TGTGCCAGCAGCTTACCGGACAGGAGGAAGGTGAACACTGAAGCTTTCTTT.

The chain carries TRBV5-4 and TRBJ2-7; TRBD2 matches 8 bases. The germline V gene encodes CDR1 SGHNT and CDR2 YYREEE (reference sequence). Germline trimming cut 2 bases from V and 2 bases from J; bases unmatched to any gene: 6. The CDR3 has 15 residues. CDR3 bases: TGTGCCAGCAGCTTCCTACTAGCGGCTCCCTACGAGCAGTACTTC. Its translation: CASSFLLAAPYEQYF.

The rearrangement uses TRBV2 and TRBJ1-2; tentatively, D is TRBD1 (6 bases). Per germline, CDR1 SNHLY and CDR2 FYNNEI. Trimming cost V 8 bases and J 6 bases, with 13 bases left between them. The CDR3 has 12 amino acids. The CDR3 coding sequence is TGTGCCAGCCAGACACGGACAGATGGCTACACCTTC. Its translation: CASQTRTDGYTF.

This rearrangement joins TRBV7-2 to TRBJ2-7; the match to TRBD2 covers 8 bases. This CDR3 has 15 amino acids. The germline CDR1 and CDR2 sequences are SGHTA and FQGNSA. Trimming took 3 bases from V and 2 from J; bases not matched to a gene: 6. The CDR3 sequence is CASSFDSGTTYEQYF. The CDR3, as DNA: TGTGCCAGCAGCTTCGATAGCGGGACCACCTACGAGCAGTACTTC.

The chain uses TRBV27 and TRBJ2-2, with 9 bases identical to TRBD1. Germline CDR1 MNHEY, CDR2 SMNVEV (reference sequence). The V gene end was trimmed by 3 bases and the J gene end by 7 bases; junction bases not matched to a gene: 6. This CDR3 comprises 15 residues. CDR3 loop: CASSFYRGHDGELFF. As DNA, the CDR3 is TGTGCCAGCAGTTTCTACAGGGGGCATGACGGGGAGCTGTTTTTT.

A few counts support this clone. The J gene is TRBJ1-5, the V gene TRBV4-1, with D possibly matching TRBD1 (5 bases). Trimming cost V 1 base and J 4 bases, with 11 bases left between them. Germline values: CDR1 MGHRA, CDR2 YSYEKL. The CDR3 is 15 residues long. The CDR3 DNA follows: TGCGCCAGCAGCCAAGGGCAGGGAGGGAATCAGCCCCAGCATTTT. It encodes CASSQGQGGNQPQHF.

The chain couples TRBV2 to TRBJ2-7; a weak D match, TRBD1 (5 bases). This CDR3 has 15 residues. The germline V gene has CDR1 SNHLY and CDR2 FYNNEI. Trimming pared 4 bases from V and 0 bases from J, leaving 13 bases between. The CDR3 region has the DNA TGTGCCAGCAGTGTTGAACAGGCGAGCTCCTACGAGCAGTACTTC. It codes for CASSVEQASSYEQYF.

The chain has TRBV6-4 and TRBJ2-3; D is ambiguous. V lost 3 bases, J lost 1 base, and 14 bases lay in between. Germline V gene lookup returns CDR1 MRHNA and CDR2 SNTAGT. This CDR3 has 16 amino acids. CDR3 nucleotides: TGTGCCAGCAGTGAAATCGAGTCCCTTGGCACAGATACGCAGTATTTT. As protein: CASSEIESLGTDTQYF.

The chain combines TRBV4-1 with TRBJ2-7; D may be TRBD1 (6 bases). V was clipped by 4 bases and J by 2 bases, with 15 bases between them. This CDR3 is built from 15 residues. CDR1 and CDR2 (germline): MGHRA, YSYEKL. CDR3 sequence reads: CASSRTGGGAYEQYF. CDR3 nucleotides: TGCGCCAGCAGCCGTACGGGTGGGGGCGCCTACGAGCAGTACTTC.

The V call is TRBV28, the J call TRBJ2-7, with TRBD1 as a possible D gene (5 bases). This CDR3 is 16 amino acids long. The germline V gene has CDR1 MDHEN and CDR2 SYDVKM. The V gene lost 1 base and the J gene lost 2 bases, with 15 bases spanning the gap. The CDR3 loop reads CASSLSVETVTYEQYF. In nucleotides, the CDR3 is TGTGCCAGCAGTTTATCGGTTGAGACAGTGACCTACGAGCAGTACTTC.

This clone is a singleton in its sample. The rearrangement joins TRBV7-9 to TRBJ2-1; 8 bases agree with TRBD2. The CDR3 has 17 residues. The germline V gene encodes CDR1 SEHNR and CDR2 FQNEAQ (reference sequence). The ends lost 2 bases at V and 9 bases at J; junction bases unmatched: 15. CDR3 sequence: CASSLSRAGTSSTEQFF. As DNA, the CDR3 is TGTGCCAGCAGCTTATCCCGGGCCGGGACTAGTTCGACTGAGCAGTTCTTC.